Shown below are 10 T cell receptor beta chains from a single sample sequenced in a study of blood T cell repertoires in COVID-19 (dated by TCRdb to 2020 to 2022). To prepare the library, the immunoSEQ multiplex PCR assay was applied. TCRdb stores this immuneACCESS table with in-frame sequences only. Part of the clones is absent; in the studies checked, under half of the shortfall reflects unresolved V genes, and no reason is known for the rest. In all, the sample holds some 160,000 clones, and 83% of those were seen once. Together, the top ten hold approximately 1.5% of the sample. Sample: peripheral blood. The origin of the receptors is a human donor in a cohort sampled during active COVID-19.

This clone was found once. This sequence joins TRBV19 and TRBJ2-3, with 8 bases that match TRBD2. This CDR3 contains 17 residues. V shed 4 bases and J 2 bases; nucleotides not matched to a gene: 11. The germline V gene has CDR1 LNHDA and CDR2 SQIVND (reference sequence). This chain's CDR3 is CASSTGRGRPHTDTQYF. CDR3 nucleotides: TGTGCCAGTAGTACCGGGAGGGGTAGGCCACACACAGATACGCAGTATTTT.

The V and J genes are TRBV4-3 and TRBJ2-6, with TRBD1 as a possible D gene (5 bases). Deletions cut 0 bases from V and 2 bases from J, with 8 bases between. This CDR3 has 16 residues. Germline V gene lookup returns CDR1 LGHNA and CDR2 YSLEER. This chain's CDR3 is CASSQDLRAGANVLTF. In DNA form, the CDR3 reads TGCGCCAGCAGCCAAGATCTCAGGGCTGGGGCCAACGTCCTGACTTTC.

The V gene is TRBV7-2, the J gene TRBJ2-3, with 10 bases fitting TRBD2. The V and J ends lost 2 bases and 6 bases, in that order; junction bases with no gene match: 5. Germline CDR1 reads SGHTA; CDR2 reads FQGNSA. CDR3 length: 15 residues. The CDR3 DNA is TGTGCCAGCAGCTTACGGGATAGCGGGAGGGATACGCAGTATTTT. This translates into CASSLRDSGRDTQYF.

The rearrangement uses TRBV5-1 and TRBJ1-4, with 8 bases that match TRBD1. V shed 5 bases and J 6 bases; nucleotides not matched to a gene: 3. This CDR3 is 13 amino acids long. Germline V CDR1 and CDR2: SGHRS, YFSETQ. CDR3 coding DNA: TGCGCCAGCAGGGACAGGGTAGATGAAAAACTGTTTTTT. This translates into CASRDRVDEKLFF.

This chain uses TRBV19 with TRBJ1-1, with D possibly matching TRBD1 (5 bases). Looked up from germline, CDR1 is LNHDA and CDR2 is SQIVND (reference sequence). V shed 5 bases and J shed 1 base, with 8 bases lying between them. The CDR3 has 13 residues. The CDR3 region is CASSDRPNTEAFF. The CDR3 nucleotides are TGTGCCAGTAGTGACAGACCGAACACTGAAGCTTTCTTT.

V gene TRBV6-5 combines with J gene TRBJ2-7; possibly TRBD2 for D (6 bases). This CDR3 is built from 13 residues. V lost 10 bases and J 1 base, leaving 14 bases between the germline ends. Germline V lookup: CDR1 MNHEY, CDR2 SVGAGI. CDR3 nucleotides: TGTGCCACGGGAGAGACAGAATCCTACGAGCAGTACTTC. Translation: CATGETESYEQYF.

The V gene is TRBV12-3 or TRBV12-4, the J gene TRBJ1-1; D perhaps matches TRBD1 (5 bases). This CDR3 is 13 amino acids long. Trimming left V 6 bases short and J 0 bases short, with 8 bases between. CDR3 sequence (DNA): TGTGCCAGCAGACCACAGGTGAACACTGAAGCTTTCTTT. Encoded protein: CASRPQVNTEAFF.

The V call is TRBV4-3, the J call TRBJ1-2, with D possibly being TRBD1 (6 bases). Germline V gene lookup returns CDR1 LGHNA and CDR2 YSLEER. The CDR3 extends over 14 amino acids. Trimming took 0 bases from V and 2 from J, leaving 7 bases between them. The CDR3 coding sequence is TGCGCCAGCAGCCAAGATACAGGGAACTATGGCTACACCTTC. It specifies CASSQDTGNYGYTF.

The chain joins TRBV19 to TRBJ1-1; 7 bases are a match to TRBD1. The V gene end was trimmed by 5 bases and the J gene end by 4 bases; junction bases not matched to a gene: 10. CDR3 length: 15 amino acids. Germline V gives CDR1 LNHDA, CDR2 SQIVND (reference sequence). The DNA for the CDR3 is TGTGCCAGTAGTTTTGACAGGGTCAAGGGCACTGAAGCTTTCTTT. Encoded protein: CASSFDRVKGTEAFF.

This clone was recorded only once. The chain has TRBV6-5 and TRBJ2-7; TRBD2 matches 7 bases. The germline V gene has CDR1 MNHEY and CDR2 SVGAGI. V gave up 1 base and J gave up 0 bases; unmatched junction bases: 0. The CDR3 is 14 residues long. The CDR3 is CASSYWDYSYEQYF. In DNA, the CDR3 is TGTGCCAGCAGTTACTGGGACTACTCCTACGAGCAGTACTTC.